The rows below give T cell receptor beta chains drawn from one sample of a study of T cells in Graves' hyperthyroidism and ophthalmopathy. TCRdb independently ran MiXCR on the multiplex PCR reads; one entry per CDR3 protein. This table has 300,000 to 400,000 distinct CDR3 sequences, 15% to 20% appearing once. The sequencing sample was made of blood. These receptors all come from a woman aged 50 to 60 with Graves' hyperthyroidism. Both conserved end residues are part of each CDR3. D genes are given only for firm matches. Size is stated for part of the rows, as once, few or many counts, or as a class when the clone is expanded.

TGTGCCATCGGGGGGGAGGTCCAGCAGTACTTC CAIGGEVQQYF TRBJ2-7 - TRBV10-3 TRBD2 11
TGCAGTGCTTCGGGACTAGCGGGTGTCAGCTCCTACGAGCAGTACTTC CSASGLAGVSSYEQYF TRBJ2-7 many TRBV20-1 TRBD2 16
TGCGCCAGCAGCCAAGGCGGTCAGAACACCGGGGAGCTGTTTTTT CASSQGGQNTGELFF TRBJ2-2 - TRBV5-1 - 15
TGTGCCAGCAAGGGAACCCTCTCTGGGGCCAACGTCCTGACTTTC CASKGTLSGANVLTF TRBJ2-6 many TRBV2 - 15
TGTGCCAGCAGCGGCTTTCCGGCTCGGAGGGATGAGCAGTTCTTC CASSGFPARRDEQFF TRBJ2-1 many TRBV7-8 - 15
TGTGCCAGCTATGACCGGACAAGTCGGAGTACAGATACGCAGTATTTT CASYDRTSRSTDTQYF TRBJ2-3 many TRBV7-9 - 16
TGTGCCAGCAGCCCGACTAGTCTATTCTACAATGAGCAGTTCTTC CASSPTSLFYNEQFF TRBJ2-1 few TRBV9 - 15
TGTGCCAGCTCACCGTTAACGACAGGGGTGGGCACTGAAGCTTTCTTT CASSPLTTGVGTEAFF TRBJ1-1 - TRBV18 TRBD1 16
TGTGCCAGCAGTGCCTGGACAGGGAAAGAGACCCAGTACTTC CASSAWTGKETQYF TRBJ2-5 many TRBV2 TRBD1 14
TGCAGTGCTAGAGATCTCGGCGGGGCCCCGGAGGGCACTGAAGCTTTCTTT CSARDLGGAPEGTEAFF TRBJ1-1 few TRBV20-1 - 17
TGCAGTGCTAGAGTGGGGAATAGCAATCAGCCCCAGCATTTT CSARVGNSNQPQHF TRBJ1-5 many TRBV20-1 - 14
TGCAGTGCTAGAGAGGCGACCAACACCGGGGAGCTGTTTTTT CSAREATNTGELFF TRBJ2-2 many TRBV20-1 - 14
TGTGCCAGCAGCCATCTTTCTATACCGGGACAGGGGGCGTCCTACAATGAGCAGTTCTTC CASSHLSIPGQGASYNEQFF TRBJ2-1 many TRBV13 TRBD1 20
TGCGCCAGCAGCTCCCGTCGGGACACACCCTACAATGAGCAGTTCTTC CASSSRRDTPYNEQFF TRBJ2-1 many TRBV5-1 - 16
TGTGCCAGCAGCCAAGTGGGGGGCGATGACACTGAAGCTTTCTTT CASSQVGGDDTEAFF TRBJ1-1 - TRBV11-2 - 15
TGCGCCAGCTCTCCTCCCGGGGGGGCCCAAGAGACCCAGTACTTC CASSPPGGAQETQYF TRBJ2-5 few TRBV5-1 TRBD2 15
TGCAGTGCAAAAGATGGGGGGTCGTTTAGCAATCAGCCCCAGCATTTT CSAKDGGSFSNQPQHF TRBJ1-5 - TRBV20-1 - 16
TGTGCCAGCAGCCGGGGAGGGGGACAGGGGCGGAGTGGCTATGGCTACACCTTC CASSRGGGQGRSGYGYTF TRBJ1-2 few TRBV28 TRBD1 18
TGCGCCAGCAGCTTGGACCACGGGACAGGACGCTATGGCTACACCTTC CASSLDHGTGRYGYTF TRBJ1-2 many TRBV5-1 TRBD1 16
TGTGCCAGCAGCTTTCCGGGACTAGCCTACAATGAGCAGTTCTTC CASSFPGLAYNEQFF TRBJ2-1 many TRBV11-2 TRBD2 15
TGTGCCAGTAGTCTCCGGGACCCGCATCGCACAGATACGCAGTATTTT CASSLRDPHRTDTQYF TRBJ2-3 - TRBV19 - 16
TGTGCCAGCAGTTTAGGGGCACAGGGCACCGGGGAGCTGTTTTTT CASSLGAQGTGELFF TRBJ2-2 many TRBV12-3/TRBV12-4 - 15
TGTGCCAGCAGTTTAAGCATCCACGGCGCCTACGAGCAGTACTTC CASSLSIHGAYEQYF TRBJ2-7 many TRBV28 - 15
TGTGCCAGCAGTTTCGGGTTTCCTGGAAACACCATATATTTT CASSFGFPGNTIYF TRBJ1-3 many TRBV12-3/TRBV12-4 - 14
TGTGCCAGCAGATTAGACAGGGGGGGCGAGCAGTACTTC CASRLDRGGEQYF TRBJ2-7 - TRBV25-1 TRBD1 13
TGTGCCAGCAGCCAAGGGCTGGGACAGGGTTACAATGAGCAGTTCTTC CASSQGLGQGYNEQFF TRBJ2-1 few TRBV3-1 TRBD1 16
TGTGCCAGCAGTTTACGTTACCGGGACACTGGCTACACCTTC CASSLRYRDTGYTF TRBJ1-2 few TRBV27 - 14
TGTGCCAGCAGCTTAGTCCGAAACAATGAGCAGTTCTTC CASSLVRNNEQFF TRBJ2-1 - TRBV11-1 - 13
TGTGCCAGCTCACCACTCCTCACAGGGAGGGTCGATGAGCAGTTCTTC CASSPLLTGRVDEQFF TRBJ2-1 - TRBV18 - 16